The clone carrying this TCR beta chain was observed a single time. This specimen belongs to a study of blood T cell repertoires in COVID-19. Enrollees, roughly 18 to 89 years old, lived in around 23 US areas. The CDR3 has 12 residues. V lost 9 bases, J lost 7 bases, and 4 bases stayed unmatched. Germline V gene sequence: CDR1 LNHDA, CDR2 SQIVND (reference sequence). Original methodology: Using reference gene primer amplification, nucleated cell counts were estimated. Some clones are missing from TCRdb's copy, which holds only in-frame ones; the method was immunoSEQ multiplex PCR. V and J calls and clone size are given by that table; D and trimming were obtained from the DNA. The sample has approximately 170,000 clones; 83% are singletons.

This receptor was taken from a woman in her forties or fifties who had recovered from COVID-19. The sequenced sample was PBMCs or T cells enriched from blood (not recorded which). The chain carries TRBV19 and TRBJ2-1; TRBD1 matches at 9 bases. The CDR3 here is CASRTGVNEQFF. CDR3 nucleotides: TGTGCCAGCAGGACAGGGGTGAATGAGCAGTTCTTC.